The 18 T cell receptor beta chains listed next were all sequenced from one sample in a study of cytomegalovirus exposure and HLA in healthy donors. The repertoire was sequenced with immunoSEQ multiplex PCR; TCRdb's copy has only in-frame clones and lacks some. Of 200,000 to 250,000 clones listed, about nine tenths were seen once; the top ten hold 1.5% to 2.5%. Material: PBMCs. These receptors came from a woman aged 18-29 years in good health and CMV-seropositive.

This clone was detected only once. The chain carries TRBV19 and TRBJ2-3; 7 bases are shared with TRBD2. The CDR3 sequence is 14 residues long. Germline V lookup: CDR1 LNHDA, CDR2 SQIVND (reference sequence). The trim removed 6 bases at V and 1 base at J, leaving 4 bases unmatched. CDR3 loop: CASRLADGTDTQYF. In DNA, the CDR3 is TGTGCCAGTAGGCTAGCGGACGGCACAGATACGCAGTATTTT. The variable domain in full, completed from reference TRBV19 and TRBJ2-3, reads DGGITQSPKYLFRKEGQNVTLSCEQNLNHDAMYWYRQDPGQGLRLIYYSQIVNDFQKGDIAEGYSVSREKKESFPLTVTSAQKNPTAFYLCASRLADGTDTQYFGPGTRLTVL.

The table lists this clone with a count of one. The gene calls are TRBV11-1 and TRBJ2-1, with TRBD2 matching over 7 bases. This CDR3 spans 15 amino acids. With V trimmed by 8 bases and J by 0 bases, 7 bases remained unmatched. CDR1 and CDR2 (germline): SGHAT, FQDESV (reference sequence). In nucleotides, the CDR3 is TGTGCCAGCCGGCGGGAGCTTTCCTCCTACAATGAGCAGTTCTTC. This codes for CASRRELSSYNEQFF.

This chain uses TRBV30 with TRBJ1-4; D is uncertain. The ends were cut back, 4 bases at V and 2 bases at J, with 8 bases in the middle. The CDR3 totals 13 residues. Germline V gene data show CDR1 as GTSNPN and CDR2 as SVGIG (reference sequence). The DNA of the CDR3 is TGTGCCTGGACGAGAGGGACTAATGAAAAACTGTTTTTT. Amino acid sequence: CAWTRGTNEKLFF. Together with reference TRBV30 and TRBJ1-4, the CDR3 gives the full variable domain: SQTIHQWPATLVQPVGSPLSLECTVEGTSNPNLYWYRQAAGRGLQLLFYSVGIGQISSEVPQNLSASRPQDRQFILSSKKLLLSDSGFYLCAWTRGTNEKLFFGSGTQLSVL.

V is TRBV5-1 and J is TRBJ2-7; 8 bases match TRBD2. Germline CDR1 and CDR2: SGHRS and YFSETQ. V was pared by 0 bases and J by 3 bases, with 11 bases of the junction left unmatched. This CDR3 has 17 amino acids. The CDR3 DNA reads as TGCGCCAGCAGCTTGGCCTTGGGGACTAGTCTATTCTACGAGCAGTACTTC. As protein: CASSLALGTSLFYEQYF.

The chain has TRBV11-2 and TRBJ2-7; D gene uncertain. The germline V and J ends were trimmed by 3 bases and 4 bases, with 7 bases remaining between them. The CDR3 is made up of 12 amino acids. Germline V lookup: CDR1 SGHAT, CDR2 FQNNGV. CDR3 coding DNA: TGTGCCAGCAGCTTCCAACAGTACGAGCAGTACTTC. Encoded protein: CASSFQQYEQYF.

This sequence joins TRBV10-1 and TRBJ2-3; 7 bases are shared with TRBD2. Germline V gives CDR1 WNHNN, CDR2 SYGVQD (reference sequence). V gave up 3 bases and J gave up 3 bases; unmatched junction bases: 9. CDR3 size: 16 residues. CDR3 sequence (DNA): TGCGCCAGCAGTGATTTGGTCCGAGCGGGAACAGATACGCAGTATTTT. This codes for CASSDLVRAGTDTQYF.

This chain connects TRBV5-1 to TRBJ2-3; 7 nucleotides agree with TRBD1. CDR1 is SGHRS and CDR2 is YFSETQ in the germline V gene. The CDR3 is made up of 15 amino acids. V was clipped by 4 bases and J by 3 bases; unmatched bases: 8. The CDR3 bases are TGCGCCAGCAGCACCTACGACAGGGCGACAGATACGCAGTATTTT. Amino acids: CASSTYDRATDTQYF.

The genes are TRBV25-1 and TRBJ2-5, with D perhaps matching TRBD1 (6 bases). The CDR3 runs to 13 residues. The germline V gene has CDR1 MGHDK and CDR2 SYGVNS. V was pared by 4 bases and J by 5 bases, with 11 bases between. This chain's CDR3 is CASSVGGGETQYF. CDR3 coding DNA: TGTGCCAGCAGTGTTGGGGGCGGGGAGACCCAGTACTTC.

The sample holds a few counts of this clone. CDR3 bases: TGCAGCGTTGATTCCCAGCGGAGAATCAATGAGCAGTTCTTC. This gives the protein CSVDSQRRINEQFF. This chain connects TRBV29-1 to TRBJ2-1, with D perhaps matching TRBD2 (5 bases). V was cut by 3 bases and J by 6 bases, with 15 bases left in between. Per germline, CDR1 SQVTM and CDR2 ANQGSEA. CDR3 size: 14 residues.

The V and J genes are TRBV27 and TRBJ1-5, with 7 bases aligning to TRBD1. Losses at the gene ends were 4 bases for V and 1 base for J; bases not matched to a gene: 13. The CDR3 is 18 residues long. Germline CDR1 and CDR2: MNHEY and SMNVEV (reference sequence). CDR3 in amino acids: CASSSRPPTGVSNQPQHF. The DNA of the CDR3 is TGTGCCAGCAGTTCTCGCCCCCCTACAGGGGTGAGCAATCAGCCCCAGCATTTT.

The chain has TRBV4-1 and TRBJ1-1, with D unclear. Germline loops: CDR1 MGHRA, CDR2 YSYEKL. The CDR3 loop spans 16 amino acids. V lost 3 bases, J lost 3 bases, and 17 bases lay in between. For the CDR3, the DNA is TGCGCCAGCAGCCACGCAATCCTCTCAGGCGACACTGAAGCTTTCTTT. The encoded protein is CASSHAILSGDTEAFF.

J is TRBJ1-1 and V is TRBV19, with 7 positions matching TRBD1. The J segment lost 4 bases and the V segment lost 6 bases, leaving 5 bases of the junction unmatched. The germline V gene has CDR1 LNHDA and CDR2 SQIVND (reference sequence). The CDR3 consists of 13 residues. CDR3: CASRWAGGTEAFF. The DNA of the CDR3 is TGTGCCAGTAGATGGGCAGGGGGCACTGAAGCTTTCTTT.

The rearrangement links TRBV14 to TRBJ2-7, with D unclear. The CDR3 is 16 residues long. Trimming took off 2 bases at V and 1 base at J, with 15 bases between the two ends. Germline V CDR1 and CDR2: SGHDN, FVKESK. The CDR3 region is CASSQHWAGGSYEQYF. Here the CDR3 DNA reads TGTGCCAGCAGCCAACATTGGGCCGGTGGTTCCTACGAGCAGTACTTC.

The chain employs TRBV28 and TRBJ2-7; 13 positions match TRBD2. V lost 4 bases, J lost 1 base, and 4 bases stayed unmatched. Per germline, CDR1 MDHEN and CDR2 SYDVKM. The CDR3 covers 16 residues. The DNA of the CDR3 is TGTGCCAGCAGTTCTCGGGGACTAGCGGGATCCTACGAGCAGTACTTC. As protein: CASSSRGLAGSYEQYF.

The V and J genes are TRBV9 and TRBJ1-1; D uncertain. The CDR3 has 15 residues. Germline V gives CDR1 SGDLS, CDR2 YYNGEE. V dropped 0 bases and J dropped 0 bases, with 9 bases sitting between them. The CDR3 region has the DNA TGTGCCAGCAGCGTAGGTCTGAGCCTGAACACTGAAGCTTTCTTT. Amino acid sequence: CASSVGLSLNTEAFF.

This clone turned up a few times. The V and J genes are TRBV11-2 and TRBJ2-1; 7 bases fit TRBD2. The germline V gene has CDR1 SGHAT and CDR2 FQNNGV. The CDR3 consists of 13 residues. V dropped 5 bases and J dropped 8; count of bases not matched to a gene: 6. The CDR3: CASSIGRGDEQFF. DNA of the CDR3: TGTGCCAGCAGCATAGGGAGGGGAGATGAGCAGTTCTTC.

The rearrangement uses TRBV28 and TRBJ2-7, with D maybe TRBD2 (7 bases). The CDR3 totals 15 residues. Germline V gene data show CDR1 as MDHEN and CDR2 as SYDVKM. With 5 bases removed from V and 7 bases from J, the gap between germline ends came to 21 bases. The DNA for the CDR3 is TGTGCCAGCAGTGAAATCCTCGGGGGGCCGGGGGAGCAGTACTTC. This codes for CASSEILGGPGEQYF.

The genes are TRBV18 and TRBJ1-5; TRBD1 aligns across 7 bases. After removal of 3 bases from V and 0 bases from J, the junction contained 11 bases not matched to a gene. The length of the CDR3 is 18 residues. The germline CDR1 and CDR2 sequences are KGHSH and LQKENI. The CDR3 nucleotides read TGTGCCAGCTCACCGCGGACAGGTGGCAGCTATAGCAATCAGCCCCAGCATTTT. Translated, it gives CASSPRTGGSYSNQPQHF.